This T cell receptor beta chain was sequenced in a study of identifying expanded T cells in peripheral blood. Findings of the study overall: Clone count variance between approximately two-week samples rose with total template count. About 1.2 clones differed between technical replicates, versus approximately 17 and 20 over time.

Healthy donors had no documented immune events, such as infections, while sampled. The CDR3 covers 16 residues. V lost 2 bases to trimming and J lost 7 bases; unmatched junction nucleotides: 10. Germline assignment: CDR1 SEHNR and CDR2 FQNEAQ (reference sequence). Libraries were prepared by immunoSEQ multiplex PCR; TCRdb keeps only in-frame clonotypes and omits some of them. The table lists around 100,000 clones, approximately 89% of them singletons. Concerning this clone: Its antigen is unknown.

The chain couples TRBV7-9 to TRBJ2-1; 8 positions match TRBD2. The clonotype comes from a person between 18 and 75 years old in good health. Sequencing was carried out using blood. The CDR3 DNA is TGTGCCAGCAGCTTATCATTAGCGGGAAGGAGAAATGAGCAGTTCTTC. It codes for CASSLSLAGRRNEQFF.